This TCR beta chain was recorded in a study of control samples from healthy donors and cancer patients. Germline V gene sequence: CDR1 KGHSH, CDR2 LQKENI. The CDR3 is 13 residues long. V was trimmed by 3 bases and J by 5 bases, leaving 9 bases between them. Data came from immunoSEQ multiplex PCR; TCRdb stores just in-frame clones and leaves some out. Of some 200,000 clones in the sample, approximately 92% were seen once. The source of this sequence is a man younger than 35 in good health. Sequences were obtained from blood. The chain combines TRBV18 with TRBJ2-3; D not certain. Here the CDR3 DNA reads TGTGCCAGCTCACCCATCAGCGAAGATACGCAGTATTTT. This gives the protein CASSPISEDTQYF.